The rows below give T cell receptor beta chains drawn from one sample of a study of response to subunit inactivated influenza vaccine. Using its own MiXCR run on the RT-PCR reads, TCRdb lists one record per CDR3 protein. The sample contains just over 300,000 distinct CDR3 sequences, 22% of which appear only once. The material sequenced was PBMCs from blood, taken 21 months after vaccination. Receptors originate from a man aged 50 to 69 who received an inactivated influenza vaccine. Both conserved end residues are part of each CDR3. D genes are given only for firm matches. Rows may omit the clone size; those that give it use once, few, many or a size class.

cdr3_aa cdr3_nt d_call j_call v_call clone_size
CASSWTSGRAGETQYF TGTGCCAGCAGCTGGACTAGCGGGAGGGCTGGGGAGACCCAGTACTTC TRBD2 TRBJ2-5 TRBV7-2 many
CASSRRQGVGQGSEQYF TGCGCCAGCAGCCGCCGGCAGGGTGTGGGACAGGGAAGCGAGCAGTACTTC TRBD1 TRBJ2-7 TRBV4-3 NA
CSARELGSGLAYEQYF TGCAGTGCTAGAGAGCTAGGAAGCGGGCTAGCCTACGAGCAGTACTTC NA TRBJ2-7 TRBV20-1 once
CASSGQGVNQPQHF TGTGCCAGCAGTGGACAGGGGGTCAATCAGCCCCAGCATTTT TRBD1 TRBJ1-5 TRBV25-1 many
CASSSLHSVGETQYF TGTGCCAGCAGCTCCCTACATTCGGTCGGAGAGACCCAGTACTTC NA TRBJ2-5 TRBV25-1 NA
CAISEAQLLAGVTVEQFF TGTGCCATCAGTGAGGCTCAATTACTAGCGGGAGTTACGGTTGAGCAGTTCTTC TRBD2 TRBJ2-1 TRBV10-3 NA
CASSQVKGSYGYTF TGCGCCAGCAGCCAAGTCAAGGGGTCCTATGGCTACACCTTC NA TRBJ1-2 TRBV4-3 few
CASSRDNTYEQYF TGCGCCAGCAGTCGGGACAATACCTACGAGCAGTACTTC NA TRBJ2-7 TRBV10-1 NA
CAISIGGGWEQYF TGTGCCATCAGCATTGGGGGGGGCTGGGAGCAGTACTTC NA TRBJ2-7 TRBV10-3 NA
CASSAGGQANTGELFF TGTGCCAGCAGCGCTGGGGGACAAGCGAACACCGGGGAGCTGTTTTTT NA TRBJ2-2 TRBV9 NA
CSARLAGVGHEQYF TGCAGCGCAAGACTAGCGGGAGTGGGGCACGAGCAGTACTTC TRBD2 TRBJ2-7 TRBV29-1 NA
CASSQDQGQRLFF TGCGCCAGCAGCCAAGATCAGGGCCAAAGACTGTTTTTT NA TRBJ1-4 TRBV4-3 few
CASSLEGGRGEKLFF TGCGCCAGCAGCTTGGAAGGGGGCAGAGGTGAAAAACTGTTTTTT TRBD1 TRBJ1-4 TRBV5-1 many
CATSRDPTAYEQYF TGTGCCACCAGCAGAGACCCGACAGCCTACGAGCAGTACTTC NA TRBJ2-7 TRBV15 NA
CAWSAGQLNYGYTF TGTGCCTGGAGTGCCGGGCAGCTTAACTATGGCTACACCTTC NA TRBJ1-2 TRBV30 many
CASSTDGTSGADTQYF TGTGCCAGCAGCACAGACGGGACTAGCGGGGCTGATACGCAGTATTTT TRBD2 TRBJ2-3 TRBV7-2 NA
CASSPRSYNSPLHF TGTGCCAGCAGCCCTCGCTCCTATAATTCACCCCTCCACTTT NA TRBJ1-6 TRBV4-2 few
CSALAGPYNEQFF TGCAGTGCTCTAGCGGGCCCTTACAATGAGCAGTTCTTC TRBD2 TRBJ2-1 TRBV20-1 few
CSVERGGEQFF TGCAGCGTTGAGAGGGGCGGCGAGCAGTTCTTC NA TRBJ2-1 TRBV29-1 NA
CASSTSGVLYGYTF TGTGCCAGCAGCACCTCAGGGGTCCTCTATGGCTACACCTTC NA TRBJ1-2 TRBV7-2 NA
CASRPSTGNTIYF TGTGCCAGCAGACCATCGACAGGAAACACCATATATTTT NA TRBJ1-3 TRBV12-3/TRBV12-4 few
CASSLSPPGGNYGYTF TGCGCCAGCAGCTTGTCCCCCCCCGGGGGTAACTATGGCTACACCTTC NA TRBJ1-2 TRBV5-1 few